This T cell receptor (beta chain) comes out of a study of blood T cell repertoires in COVID-19. Germline CDR1 and CDR2: SGHRS and YFSETQ. Deletions cut 0 bases from V and 2 bases from J, with 8 bases between. The CDR3 loop spans 14 amino acids. Using immunoSEQ multiplex PCR, the repertoire was profiled, and TCRdb retains in-frame clones only, with some absent. The sample lists a few hundred thousand clones, approximately 90% occurring once. Donors in Cohort 3 who had recovered were those with two negative PCRs, healthcare professional clearance, or resolution of their symptoms. Sequenced sample: PBMCs or T cells enriched from blood (not recorded which). The genes are TRBV5-1 and TRBJ1-1; weak D call: TRBD1 (6 bases). This TCR was sampled from a man younger than 35 who had recovered from COVID-19. CDR3 nucleotide sequence: TGCGCCAGCAGCTTGGGAGGGGGAAACACTGAAGCTTTCTTT. It encodes CASSLGGGNTEAFF.